One sample yielded the 18 T cell receptor beta chains listed below, sequenced in a study of blood T cell repertoires in COVID-19. TCRdb's copy holds only in-frame clones and misses some; the assay was immunoSEQ multiplex PCR. The data show 150,000 to 200,000 clones, 92% seen once. Specimen: peripheral blood. The receptors shown here come from a man between 25 and 39 years old with COVID-19, enrolled during active disease.

For this clone: Other DNA sequences in this specimen translate into the identical CDR3. The chain employs TRBV30 and TRBJ2-7; 8 nucleotides agree with TRBD2. V lost 4 bases and J lost 4; bases outside the gene matches: 6. Germline V gene sequence: CDR1 GTSNPN, CDR2 SVGIG (reference sequence). The CDR3 runs 13 residues. In DNA, the CDR3 is TGTGCCTGGACGAGCGGGAGTTTATACGAGCAGTACTTC. Protein: CAWTSGSLYEQYF. The complete variable domain, with remaining parts taken from reference TRBV30 and TRBJ2-7, reads SQTIHQWPATLVQPVGSPLSLECTVEGTSNPNLYWYRQAAGRGLQLLFYSVGIGQISSEVPQNLSASRPQDRQFILSSKKLLLSDSGFYLCAWTSGSLYEQYFGPGTRLTVT.

Of note for this clone: One junction end does not reproduce the germline sequence, and a read error may be involved. The J gene is TRBJ1-2, the V gene TRBV20-1; D possibly corresponds to TRBD1 (6 bases). The CDR3 is 14 residues long. Germline CDR1 is DFQATT and CDR2 is SNEGSKA (reference sequence). The CDR3 reads CRANEDRANYGYTF. In DNA form, the CDR3 reads TGCAGGGCTAATGAGGACAGAGCTAACTATGGCTACACCTTC.

This chain uses TRBV5-1 with TRBJ1-5; TRBD1 matches 7 bases. The junction had 1 base not matched to a gene; V was cut back by 2 bases and J by 2 bases. Germline CDR1 is SGHRS and CDR2 is YFSETQ. The CDR3 runs 14 residues. The CDR3 DNA is TGCGCCAGCAGCTTTACAGGGGGCAATCAGCCCCAGCATTTT. Its translation: CASSFTGGNQPQHF.

The chain is built from TRBV28 and TRBJ1-1, with D possibly matching TRBD1 (5 bases). The V end was cut by 5 bases, the J end by 1 base, with 17 bases between. Germline V CDR1 and CDR2: MDHEN, SYDVKM. This CDR3 is built from 16 residues. The CDR3 DNA follows: TGTGCCAGCAGTCGGGCTGGGGCGAGAGGGAACACTGAAGCTTTCTTT. Its translation: CASSRAGARGNTEAFF.

The V gene is TRBV7-3, the J gene TRBJ1-2; TRBD1 might be the D (5 bases). V gave up 5 bases and J gave up 10 bases, with 17 bases separating them. The length of the CDR3 is 13 residues. Germline values: CDR1 SGHTA, CDR2 FQGTGA. CDR3 nucleotide sequence: TGTGCCAGCAGCCCAACTGGCAGGGATTTCTACACCTTC. Amino acid sequence: CASSPTGRDFYTF.

V usage is TRBV7-9 and J usage is TRBJ2-7; D might be TRBD1 (6 bases). Germline values: CDR1 SEHNR, CDR2 FQNEAQ (reference sequence). This CDR3 region has 14 residues. V lost 5 bases and J 0 bases, leaving 11 bases between the germline ends. CDR3 sequence reads: CASSPKGVSYEQYF. CDR3 in DNA: TGTGCCAGCAGCCCCAAGGGGGTCTCCTACGAGCAGTACTTC.

The chain is built from TRBV9 and TRBJ2-3, with 7 bases fitting TRBD2. V shed 2 bases and J 0 bases; nucleotides not matched to a gene: 0. The germline CDR1 and CDR2 sequences are SGDLS and YYNGEE. The CDR3 contains 14 residues. In DNA, the CDR3 is TGTGCCAGCAGCGTCGGGGGGAGCACAGATACGCAGTATTTT. It codes for CASSVGGSTDTQYF.

This clone has just one count. V usage is TRBV10-3 and J usage is TRBJ2-7; 7 positions match TRBD1. Trimming removed 8 bases from V and 2 bases from J; junction bases left unmatched: 3. Germline CDR1 ENHRY, CDR2 SYGVKD. The CDR3 spans 12 residues. The CDR3 is CAIRQGPYEQYF. The CDR3 DNA follows: TGTGCCATCCGACAGGGACCCTACGAGCAGTACTTC.

This chain uses TRBV7-3 with TRBJ2-1, with TRBD2 matching over 10 bases. V lost 5 bases to trimming and J lost 6 bases; unmatched junction nucleotides: 1. The CDR3 is 13 amino acids. Germline CDR1 and CDR2: SGHTA and FQGTGA. The CDR3 here is CASSLAGVNEQFF. The CDR3 DNA sequence: TGTGCCAGCAGCCTAGCGGGGGTCAATGAGCAGTTCTTC.

The chain uses TRBV5-5 and TRBJ1-5; D gene unclear. V was pared by 4 bases and J by 0 bases, with 8 bases between. Looked up from germline, CDR1 is SGHKS and CDR2 is YYEKEE (reference sequence). The CDR3 is 14 amino acids. In DNA, the CDR3 is TGTGCCAGCAGCCTGGGAGTTAGCAATCAGCCCCAGCATTTT. It encodes CASSLGVSNQPQHF.

The rearrangement links TRBV3-1 (or the pseudogene TRBV3-2) to TRBJ1-3; weak D call: TRBD1 (6 bases). The V and J ends lost 3 bases and 3 bases respectively, with 12 bases between them. Per germline, CDR1 LGHDT and CDR2 YNNKEL (reference sequence). The CDR3 spans 15 residues. CDR3 sequence reads: CASSHIRDIGNTIYF. The CDR3 coding sequence is TGTGCCAGCAGCCACATTCGGGACATTGGAAACACCATATATTTT.

V and J are TRBV5-3 and TRBJ2-7; maybe TRBD2 (5 bases). TRBV5-3 is an open reading frame whose function is uncertain. The V end was cut by 4 bases, the J end by 3 bases, with 17 bases between. The CDR3 consists of 15 residues. For the CDR3, the DNA is TGTGCCAGAAGCCGTTCGGGGTGGGTACTCTACGAGCAGTACTTC. This gives the protein CARSRSGWVLYEQYF.

The chain joins TRBV5-1 to TRBJ1-2; a weak D match, TRBD1 (5 bases). The CDR3 covers 14 residues. Trimming took off 2 bases at V and 3 bases at J, with 11 bases between the two ends. Germline loops: CDR1 SGHRS, CDR2 YFSETQ. The CDR3 here is CASSFPGEYYGYTF. In DNA, the CDR3 is TGCGCCAGCAGCTTCCCGGGGGAGTACTATGGCTACACCTTC.

The V gene is TRBV7-8, the J gene TRBJ2-7; 10 bases match TRBD2. Germline V gives CDR1 SGHVS, CDR2 FQNEAQ. The CDR3 sequence is 16 residues long. After removal of 2 bases from V and 0 bases from J, the junction contained 4 bases not matched to a gene. DNA for the CDR3: TGTGCCAGCAGCTTATTTGGACTAGCGGACTCCTACGAGCAGTACTTC. Translation gives CASSLFGLADSYEQYF.

This clone was seen a single time. This chain uses TRBV19 with TRBJ1-5, with D tentatively TRBD1 (6 bases). The CDR3 loop spans 18 amino acids. V was clipped by 5 bases and J by 0 bases, with 20 bases between them. Germline V gives CDR1 LNHDA, CDR2 SQIVND (reference sequence). CDR3 coding DNA: TGTGCCAGTAGTTCCCCCCACAGGGTAGGGGATAGCAATCAGCCCCAGCATTTT. Its protein is CASSSPHRVGDSNQPQHF.

In this sample, this clone turned up once. CDR3: CASSGSAGPYYGYTF. DNA for the CDR3: TGTGCCAGCAGCGGCTCGGCAGGGCCTTACTATGGCTACACCTTC. This chain joins TRBV5-6 and TRBJ1-2, with D possibly TRBD1 on 5 matching bases. The length of the CDR3 is 15 residues. The V gene's germline CDR1 is SGHDT and CDR2 YYEEEE. V lost 4 bases, J lost 3 bases, and 16 bases lay in between.

This rearrangement joins TRBV9 to TRBJ2-3; TRBD1 might be the D (5 bases). V dropped 3 bases and J dropped 3 bases, with 17 bases sitting between them. This CDR3 is 16 amino acids long. Germline V gene sequence: CDR1 SGDLS, CDR2 YYNGEE. The CDR3 here is CASSAGEQTETDTQYF. The CDR3 DNA reads as TGTGCCAGCAGCGCAGGAGAGCAGACAGAGACAGATACGCAGTATTTT.

The chain uses TRBV4-3 and TRBJ1-2; 7 bases are a match to TRBD1. Unmatched junction bases numbered 11, after V lost 0 bases and J lost 4 bases. The CDR3 is made up of 17 amino acids. Per the germline V gene, CDR1 is LGHNA and CDR2 is YSLEER. This CDR3 reads CASSQDQWGQSGYGYTF. The CDR3 nucleotides are TGCGCCAGCAGCCAAGATCAGTGGGGACAGTCTGGCTATGGCTACACCTTC.